This TCR beta chain comes out of a study of OX40 agonist ivuxolimab in advanced cancers. Study in general: Patients were treated with intravenous ivuxolimab, dosed at 0.01 to 10 mg/kg and infused every 2 weeks.

This clone has only a few counts. Germline V gene lookup returns CDR1 SGDLS and CDR2 YYNGEE. CDR3 size: 15 residues. V was pared by 0 bases and J by 6 bases, with 12 bases between. Sequencing used immunoSEQ multiplex PCR; TCRdb keeps in-frame clones, though not all of them. The sample has tens of thousands of clones; around 88% are singletons. The source is an adult with an advanced solid tumor such as melanoma, head and neck, liver or kidney cancer. This chain joins TRBV9 and TRBJ1-4; D remains ambiguous. Sequenced material: CD4+ or CD8+ T cells sorted from blood, taken in a trial of the OX40 agonist ivuxolimab. Here the CDR3 reads CASSVETGYDEKLFF. The CDR3, as DNA: TGTGCCAGCAGCGTAGAAACGGGGTATGATGAAAAACTGTTTTTT.